Listed here are 10 T cell receptor beta chains from one sample, sequenced in a study of PD-1 blockade in classical Hodgkin lymphoma. All patients relapsed after autologous stem cell transplantation, and brentuximab vedotin exposure varied. This table comes from immunoSEQ multiplex PCR, and its TCRdb copy is limited to in-frame clones, with some not included. The sample shows some 6,900 clones, 76% of them seen only once. The starting material was peripheral blood mononuclear cells (PBMCs), obtained before the second cycle of nivolumab. The receptors here all came from a human donor with classical Hodgkin lymphoma.

V is TRBV27 and J is TRBJ2-7; D is unresolved. Between the trimmed V and J ends, which lost 0 bases and 6 bases, there was a span of 9 bases. Looked up from germline, CDR1 is MNHEY and CDR2 is SMNVEV (reference sequence). The CDR3 is 13 residues long. In DNA, the CDR3 is TGTGCCAGCAGTTTATCGACTTGGGGCGAGCAGTACTTC. It translates to CASSLSTWGEQYF.

This clone was seen more than once but under ten times. The chain carries TRBV9 and TRBJ2-2, with no clear D. The V end lost 3 bases, the J end lost 4 bases, and 10 bases lay between the germline ends. The CDR3 has 14 residues. Germline assignment: CDR1 SGDLS and CDR2 YYNGEE. CDR3 sequence (DNA): TGTGCCAGCAGCGCCCGCAGCACCACCGGGGAGCTGTTTTTT. Protein sequence: CASSARSTTGELFF.

The chain joins TRBV4-1 to TRBJ2-3; D not certain. Germline loops: CDR1 MGHRA, CDR2 YSYEKL. The CDR3 totals 12 residues. V was clipped by 3 bases and J by 6 bases, with 7 bases between them. The CDR3 DNA reads TGCGCCAGCAGCCAGTCCTCGGATACGCAGTATTTT. Residues: CASSQSSDTQYF.

This chain joins TRBV5-1 and TRBJ2-3, with 10 bases matching TRBD2. After removal of 2 bases from V and 5 bases from J, the junction contained 11 bases not matched to a gene. Germline CDR1 is SGHRS and CDR2 is YFSETQ. This CDR3 is 17 amino acids long. The chain's CDR3 is CASSFDLASGRIDTQYF. CDR3 in DNA: TGCGCCAGCAGCTTCGATTTGGCTAGCGGGAGAATAGATACGCAGTATTTT. Variable domain in full (rest from reference TRBV5-1 and TRBJ2-3): KAGVTQTPRYLIKTRGQQVTLSCSPISGHRSVSWYQQTPGQGLQFLFEYFSETQRNKGNFPGRFSGRQFSNSRSEMNVSTLELGDSALYLCASSFDLASGRIDTQYFGPGTRLTVL.

The gene calls are TRBV10-1 and TRBJ2-7, with TRBD2 matching 8 bases. Looked up from germline, CDR1 is WNHNN and CDR2 is SYGVQD (reference sequence). J gave up 3 bases and V 2 bases, and 3 bases lay outside the gene matches. The CDR3 extends over 14 amino acids. The CDR3 nucleotides are TGCGCCAGCAGTGAGGAGCGGGAGCTCTACGAGCAGTACTTC. Protein sequence: CASSEERELYEQYF.

The chain employs TRBV28 and TRBJ2-1; TRBD1 might be the D (5 bases). There are 15 residues in the CDR3. Germline CDR1 reads MDHEN; CDR2 reads SYDVKM. V lost 3 bases, J lost 7 bases, and 16 bases lay in between. CDR3 region: CASSFVQGNRNEQFF. CDR3 nucleotides: TGTGCCAGCAGTTTTGTGCAGGGAAATCGGAATGAGCAGTTCTTC.

This clone was seen more than once but under ten times. This rearrangement joins TRBV19 to TRBJ1-5; possible D gene TRBD1, 6 bases. The CDR3 loop spans 16 amino acids. Trimming left V 7 bases short and J 0 bases short, with 16 bases between. Germline V gives CDR1 LNHDA, CDR2 SQIVND (reference sequence). CDR3 sequence: CASNPGQTYSNQPQHF. The CDR3 DNA reads TGTGCCAGTAACCCCGGACAGACCTATAGCAATCAGCCCCAGCATTTT.

This chain uses TRBV27 with TRBJ2-4; the D is unclear. The CDR3 has 13 amino acids. From germline, CDR1 is MNHEY and CDR2 SMNVEV (reference sequence). V lost 5 bases, J lost 0 bases, and 5 bases lay in between. The CDR3 loop is CASSELAKNIQYF. Here the CDR3 DNA reads TGTGCCAGCAGTGAGTTAGCCAAAAACATTCAGTACTTC.

The rearrangement joins TRBV15 to TRBJ2-7; D unresolved. V was pared by 5 bases and J by 3 bases, with 5 bases between. CDR1 LNHNV and CDR2 YYDKDF come from the germline V gene (reference sequence). This CDR3 has 11 residues. The CDR3 region is CATSRNYEQYF. CDR3 DNA sequence: TGTGCCACCAGCCGGAACTACGAGCAGTACTTC.

The chain uses TRBV5-6 and TRBJ1-5; D is possibly TRBD1 (5 bases). The CDR3 sequence is 14 residues long. Trimming left V 0 bases short and J 5 bases short, with 9 bases between. Germline V gene data show CDR1 as SGHDT and CDR2 as YYEEEE. Written as DNA, the CDR3 is TGTGCCAGCAGCTTGGGGGACCGTGATCAGCCCCAGCATTTT. Translating gives CASSLGDRDQPQHF.